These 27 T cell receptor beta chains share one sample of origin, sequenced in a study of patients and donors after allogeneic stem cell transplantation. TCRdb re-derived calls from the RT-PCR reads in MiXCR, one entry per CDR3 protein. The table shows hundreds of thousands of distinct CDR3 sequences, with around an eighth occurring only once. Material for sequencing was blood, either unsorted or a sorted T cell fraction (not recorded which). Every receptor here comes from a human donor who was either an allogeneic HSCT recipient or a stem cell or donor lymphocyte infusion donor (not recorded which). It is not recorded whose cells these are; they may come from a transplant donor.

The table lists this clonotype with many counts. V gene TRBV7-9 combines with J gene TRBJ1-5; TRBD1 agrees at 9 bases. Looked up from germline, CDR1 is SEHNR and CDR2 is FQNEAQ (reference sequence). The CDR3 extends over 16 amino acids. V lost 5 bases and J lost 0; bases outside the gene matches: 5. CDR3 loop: CASSSGQGYSNQPQHF. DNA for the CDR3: TGTGCCAGCAGCAGCGGACAGGGGTATAGCAATCAGCCCCAGCATTTT. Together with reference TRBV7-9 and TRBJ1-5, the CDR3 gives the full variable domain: DTGVSQNPRHKITKRGQNVTFRCDPISEHNRLYWYRQTLGQGPEFLTYFQNEAQLEKSRLLSDRFSAERPKGSFSTLEIQRTEQGDSAMYLCASSSGQGYSNQPQHFGDGTRLSIL.

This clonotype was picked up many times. CDR3 sequence reads: CSARWGGAHTEAFF. The CDR3 nucleotides are TGCAGTGCTAGGTGGGGGGGCGCGCACACTGAAGCTTTCTTT. This chain uses TRBV20-1 with TRBJ1-1; possible D gene TRBD1, 6 bases. Germline V gene sequence: CDR1 DFQATT, CDR2 SNEGSKA (reference sequence). The CDR3 has 14 amino acids. Trimming removed 3 bases at V and 3 bases at J, with 14 bases between.

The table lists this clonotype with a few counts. CDR3 DNA sequence: TGCAGTGCTGAATGGGGCACCGGGGAGCTGTTTTTT. Protein product: CSAEWGTGELFF. V usage is TRBV20-1 and J usage is TRBJ2-2; D gene uncertain. V dropped 5 bases and J dropped 4 bases, with 8 bases sitting between them. CDR1 and CDR2 (germline): DFQATT, SNEGSKA (reference sequence). CDR3 length: 12 residues.

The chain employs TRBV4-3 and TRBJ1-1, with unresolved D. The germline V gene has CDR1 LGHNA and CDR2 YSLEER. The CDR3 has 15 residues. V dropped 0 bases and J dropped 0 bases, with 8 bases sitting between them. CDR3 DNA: TGCGCCAGCAGCCAAGATTGGAACATGAACACTGAAGCTTTCTTT. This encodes CASSQDWNMNTEAFF.

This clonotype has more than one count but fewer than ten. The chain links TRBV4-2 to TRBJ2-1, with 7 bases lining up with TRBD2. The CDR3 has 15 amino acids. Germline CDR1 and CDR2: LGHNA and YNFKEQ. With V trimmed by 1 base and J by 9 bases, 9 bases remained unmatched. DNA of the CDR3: TGTGCCAGCAGCCAAGTGGGCCCAGCGGGGACTGAGCAGTTCTTC. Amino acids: CASSQVGPAGTEQFF.

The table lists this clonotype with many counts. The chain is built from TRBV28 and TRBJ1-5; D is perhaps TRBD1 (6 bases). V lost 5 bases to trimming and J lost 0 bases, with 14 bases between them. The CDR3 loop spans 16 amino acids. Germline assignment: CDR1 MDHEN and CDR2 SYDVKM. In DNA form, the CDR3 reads TGTGCCAGCAGTCCCGGGGGGCGCGATAGCAATCAGCCCCAGCATTTT. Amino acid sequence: CASSPGGRDSNQPQHF.

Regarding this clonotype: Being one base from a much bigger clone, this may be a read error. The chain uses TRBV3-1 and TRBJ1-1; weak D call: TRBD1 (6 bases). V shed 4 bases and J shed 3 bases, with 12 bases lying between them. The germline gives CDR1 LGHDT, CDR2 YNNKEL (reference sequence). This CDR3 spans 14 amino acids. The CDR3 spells CASSPGTSDTEAFF. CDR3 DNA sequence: TGTGCCAGCAGCCCCGGGACATCGGACACTGAAGCTTTCTTT.

CDR3 sequence reads: CASSYPWTGLYEQYF. CDR3 DNA: TGTGCCAGCAGTTACCCCTGGACAGGGCTATACGAGCAGTACTTC. V usage is TRBV6-2 or TRBV6-3 and J usage is TRBJ2-7, with TRBD1 identical over 8 bases. This CDR3 has 15 amino acids. Per the germline V gene, CDR1 is MNHEY and CDR2 is SVGEGT. V was clipped by 2 bases and J by 4 bases; unmatched bases: 7.

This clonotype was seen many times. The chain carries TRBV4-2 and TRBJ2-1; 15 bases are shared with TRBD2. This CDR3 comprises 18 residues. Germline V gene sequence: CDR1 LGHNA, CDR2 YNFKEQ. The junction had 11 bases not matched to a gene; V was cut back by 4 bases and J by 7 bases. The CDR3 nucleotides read TGTGCCAGCAGCCCGACCGGACTAGCGGGGGGGCTAAAGAATGAGCAGTTCTTC. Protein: CASSPTGLAGGLKNEQFF.

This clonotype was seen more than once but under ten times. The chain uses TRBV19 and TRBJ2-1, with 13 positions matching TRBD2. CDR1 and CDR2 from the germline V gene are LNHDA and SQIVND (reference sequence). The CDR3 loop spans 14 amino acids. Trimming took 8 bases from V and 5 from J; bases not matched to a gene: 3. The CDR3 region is CASGTSGTHNEQFF. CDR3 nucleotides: TGTGCCAGTGGGACTAGCGGGACCCACAATGAGCAGTTCTTC.

CDR3 bases: TGTGCCAGCAGTTACGGGACAGGGAGAGGGCAGCCCCAGCATTTT. This gives the protein CASSYGTGRGQPQHF. The chain is built from TRBV6-5 and TRBJ1-5; 9 bases are a match to TRBD1. The CDR3 is 15 amino acids. The J segment lost 7 bases and the V segment lost 2 bases, leaving 6 bases of the junction unmatched. Germline loops: CDR1 MNHEY, CDR2 SVGAGI.

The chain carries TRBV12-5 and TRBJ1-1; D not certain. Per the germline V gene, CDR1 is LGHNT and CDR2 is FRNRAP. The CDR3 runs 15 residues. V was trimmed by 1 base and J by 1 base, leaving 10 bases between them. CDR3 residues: CASGLGGVGNTEAFF. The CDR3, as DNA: TGTGCTAGTGGTTTGGGCGGGGTGGGGAACACTGAAGCTTTCTTT.

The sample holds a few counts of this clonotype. CDR3 sequence reads: CASSYGRGQNIQYF. DNA of the CDR3: TGTGCCAGCAGTTACGGAAGGGGGCAAAACATTCAGTACTTC. The V gene is TRBV6-5, the J gene TRBJ2-4; TRBD1 matches 7 bases. V trimming: 2 bases; J trimming: 5 bases; junction bases outside the gene matches: 3. The CDR3 runs 14 residues. Germline V gene data show CDR1 as MNHEY and CDR2 as SVGAGI.

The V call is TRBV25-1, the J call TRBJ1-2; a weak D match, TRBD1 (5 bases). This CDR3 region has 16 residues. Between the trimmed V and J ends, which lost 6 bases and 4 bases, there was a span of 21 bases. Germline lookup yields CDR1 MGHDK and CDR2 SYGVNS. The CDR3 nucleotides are TGTGCCAGCAGCGCCCCGGGACCGACCCAATTCTATGGCTACACCTTC. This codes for CASSAPGPTQFYGYTF.

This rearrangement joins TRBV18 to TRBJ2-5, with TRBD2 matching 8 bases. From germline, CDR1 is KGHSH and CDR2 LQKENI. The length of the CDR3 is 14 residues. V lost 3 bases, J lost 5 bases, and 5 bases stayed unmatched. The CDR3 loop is CASSPLRLAETQYF. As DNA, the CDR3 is TGTGCCAGCTCACCTCTCAGACTAGCGGAGACCCAGTACTTC.

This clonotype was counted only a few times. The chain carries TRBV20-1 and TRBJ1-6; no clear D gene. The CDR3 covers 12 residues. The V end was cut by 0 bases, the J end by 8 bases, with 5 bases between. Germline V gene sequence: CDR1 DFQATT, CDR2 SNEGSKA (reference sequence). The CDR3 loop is CSARDPYSPLHF. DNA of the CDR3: TGCAGTGCTAGAGATCCCTATTCACCCCTCCACTTT.

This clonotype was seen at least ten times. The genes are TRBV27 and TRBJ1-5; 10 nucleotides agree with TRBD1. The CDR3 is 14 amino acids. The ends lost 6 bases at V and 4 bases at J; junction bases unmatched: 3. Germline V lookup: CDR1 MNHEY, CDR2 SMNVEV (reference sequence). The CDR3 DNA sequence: TGTGCCAGCAGGGGACAGGGGTTGAATCAGCCCCAGCATTTT. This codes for CASRGQGLNQPQHF.

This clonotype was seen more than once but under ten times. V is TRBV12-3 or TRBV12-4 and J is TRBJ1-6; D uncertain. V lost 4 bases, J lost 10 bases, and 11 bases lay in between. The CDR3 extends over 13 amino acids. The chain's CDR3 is CASSSPLVSPLHF. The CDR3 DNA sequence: TGTGCCAGCAGTTCACCCTTGGTCTCACCCCTCCACTTT.

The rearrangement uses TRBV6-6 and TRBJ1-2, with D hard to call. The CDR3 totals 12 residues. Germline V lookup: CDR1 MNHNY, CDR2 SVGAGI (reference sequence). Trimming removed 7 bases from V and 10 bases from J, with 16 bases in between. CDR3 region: CASTAGDSLYTF. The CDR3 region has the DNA TGTGCCAGCACGGCCGGAGACTCCCTCTACACCTTC.

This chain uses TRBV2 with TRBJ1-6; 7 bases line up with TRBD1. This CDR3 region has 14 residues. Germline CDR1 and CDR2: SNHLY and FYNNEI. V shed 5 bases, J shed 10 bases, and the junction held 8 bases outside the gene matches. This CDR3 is CASSLTGISSPLHF. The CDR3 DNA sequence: TGTGCCAGCAGTCTGACAGGGATTAGCTCACCCCTCCACTTT.

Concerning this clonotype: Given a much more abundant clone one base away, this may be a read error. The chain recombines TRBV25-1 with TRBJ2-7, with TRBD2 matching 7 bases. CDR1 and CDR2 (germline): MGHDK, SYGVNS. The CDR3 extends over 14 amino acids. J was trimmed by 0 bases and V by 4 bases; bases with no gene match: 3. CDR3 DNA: TGTGCCAGCAGTGCGCGGGGGAGCTCCTACGAGCAGTACTTC. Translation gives CASSARGSSYEQYF.

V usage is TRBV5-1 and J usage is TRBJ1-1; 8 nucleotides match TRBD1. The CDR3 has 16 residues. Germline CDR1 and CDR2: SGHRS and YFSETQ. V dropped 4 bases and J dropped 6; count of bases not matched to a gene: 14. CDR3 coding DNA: TGCGCCAGCAGCAGCTTAGTACGGACAGGGTCGGCTGAAGCTTTCTTT. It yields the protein CASSSLVRTGSAEAFF.

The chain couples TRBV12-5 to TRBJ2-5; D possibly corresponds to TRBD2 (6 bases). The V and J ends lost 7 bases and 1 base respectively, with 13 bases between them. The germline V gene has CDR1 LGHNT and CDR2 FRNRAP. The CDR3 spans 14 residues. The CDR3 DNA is TGTGCTAGTGCAGGAGGGGTCCGCCAAGAGACCCAGTACTTC. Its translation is CASAGGVRQETQYF.

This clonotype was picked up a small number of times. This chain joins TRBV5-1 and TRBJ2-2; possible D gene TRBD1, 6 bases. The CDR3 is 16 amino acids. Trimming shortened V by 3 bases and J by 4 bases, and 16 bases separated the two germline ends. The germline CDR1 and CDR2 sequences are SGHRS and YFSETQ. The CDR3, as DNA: TGCGCCAGCAGCTACGGACAGACCGCGGGCACCGGGGAGCTGTTTTTT. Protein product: CASSYGQTAGTGELFF. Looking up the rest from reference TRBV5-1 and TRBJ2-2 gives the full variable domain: KAGVTQTPRYLIKTRGQQVTLSCSPISGHRSVSWYQQTPGQGLQFLFEYFSETQRNKGNFPGRFSGRQFSNSRSEMNVSTLELGDSALYLCASSYGQTAGTGELFFGEGSRLTVL.

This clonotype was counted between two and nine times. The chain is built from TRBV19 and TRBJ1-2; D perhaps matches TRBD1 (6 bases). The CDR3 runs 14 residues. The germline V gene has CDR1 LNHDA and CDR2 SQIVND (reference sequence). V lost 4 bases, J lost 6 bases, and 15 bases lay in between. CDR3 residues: CASSTPTGIHGYTF. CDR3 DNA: TGTGCCAGTAGTACCCCGACAGGAATCCATGGCTACACCTTC.

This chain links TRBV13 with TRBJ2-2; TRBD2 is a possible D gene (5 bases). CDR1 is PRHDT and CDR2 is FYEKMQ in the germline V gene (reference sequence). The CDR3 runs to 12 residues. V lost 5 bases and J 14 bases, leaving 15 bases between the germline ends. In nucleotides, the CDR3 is TGTGCCAGCAGCCTCAGGACCGGGGTTCTGTTTTTT. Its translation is CASSLRTGVLFF.

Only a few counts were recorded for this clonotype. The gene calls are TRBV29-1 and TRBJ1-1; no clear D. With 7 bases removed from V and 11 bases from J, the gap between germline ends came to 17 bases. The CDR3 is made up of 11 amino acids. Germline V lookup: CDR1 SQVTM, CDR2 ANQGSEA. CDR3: CSALTGLGAFF. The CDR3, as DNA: TGCAGCGCCCTAACCGGGCTGGGGGCTTTCTTT.